Each of the 17 T cell receptor beta chains below was sequenced from the same sample in a study of blood T cell repertoires in COVID-19. TCRdb's table, derived via immunoSEQ multiplex PCR, lists solely in-frame clones and lacks some. This repertoire shows under 100,000 clones, roughly nine tenths found once; its top ten account for over 12%. The sequenced material came from peripheral blood. These receptors were obtained from a male donor with acute or convalescent COVID-19.

CDR3 in DNA: TGCGCCAGCAGCCAGGGGACTAACACAGATACGCAGTATTTT. Encoded protein: CASSQGTNTDTQYF. The chain links TRBV5-1 to TRBJ2-3; weak D call: TRBD2 (7 bases). The CDR3 contains 14 residues. V lost 4 bases and J lost 2, with 11 bases in between. CDR1 SGHRS and CDR2 YFSETQ come from the germline V gene. The whole variable domain, filled in from reference TRBV5-1 and TRBJ2-3, reads KAGVTQTPRYLIKTRGQQVTLSCSPISGHRSVSWYQQTPGQGLQFLFEYFSETQRNKGNFPGRFSGRQFSNSRSEMNVSTLELGDSALYLCASSQGTNTDTQYFGPGTRLTVL.

The V call is TRBV9, the J call TRBJ2-2; D might be TRBD2 (6 bases). The CDR3 consists of 14 residues. The V end lost 0 bases, the J end lost 5 bases, and 8 bases lay between the germline ends. Germline values: CDR1 SGDLS, CDR2 YYNGEE. The CDR3 sequence is CASSVGLVTGELFF. CDR3 nucleotides: TGTGCCAGCAGCGTAGGACTAGTTACCGGGGAGCTGTTTTTT.

The rearrangement uses TRBV28 and TRBJ1-5, with D perhaps matching TRBD1 (5 bases). V was pared by 4 bases and J by 0 bases, with 13 bases between. This CDR3 is 16 amino acids long. Germline assignment: CDR1 MDHEN and CDR2 SYDVKM. The chain's CDR3 is CASSSPDSYSNQPQHF. CDR3 coding DNA: TGTGCCAGCAGTTCACCCGACAGTTATAGCAATCAGCCCCAGCATTTT.

The chain couples TRBV28 to TRBJ2-1; 9 nucleotides match TRBD2. Germline V gives CDR1 MDHEN, CDR2 SYDVKM. V shed 5 bases and J 5 bases; nucleotides not matched to a gene: 7. This CDR3 has 15 amino acids. Here the CDR3 DNA reads TGTGCCAGCAGTCGGGCTAGCGGGGCCCACAATGAGCAGTTCTTC. Translating gives CASSRASGAHNEQFF.

The chain joins TRBV4-1 to TRBJ1-1, with D unresolved. Germline-derived CDR1 and CDR2 are MGHRA and YSYEKL. The CDR3 is made up of 15 amino acids. Trimming removed 1 base from V and 1 base from J, with 10 bases in between. The CDR3 loop is CASSQVVTGNTEAFF. The DNA of the CDR3 is TGCGCCAGCAGCCAAGTTGTTACGGGGAACACTGAAGCTTTCTTT.

The chain carries TRBV6-5 and TRBJ1-5; D call uncertain. CDR3 length: 15 amino acids. Germline assignment: CDR1 MNHEY and CDR2 SVGAGI. Trimming removed 6 bases at V and 0 bases at J, with 12 bases between. Here the CDR3 reads CASSPDFYSNQPQHF. The CDR3, as DNA: TGTGCCAGCAGCCCAGACTTCTATAGCAATCAGCCCCAGCATTTT.

J is TRBJ1-2 and V is TRBV7-9; weak D call: TRBD1 (5 bases). Germline V gene data show CDR1 as SEHNR and CDR2 as FQNEAQ (reference sequence). V lost 4 bases and J lost 7, with 16 bases in between. The CDR3 runs to 14 residues. CDR3 nucleotides: TGTGCCAGCAGCTCCCAGGGCGGGGACTTTGGCTACACCTTC. Its protein is CASSSQGGDFGYTF.

The V and J genes are TRBV11-1 and TRBJ2-3; 7 bases map to TRBD1. This CDR3 spans 16 amino acids. V was clipped by 5 bases and J by 0 bases; unmatched bases: 8. Germline loops: CDR1 SGHAT, CDR2 FQDESV (reference sequence). CDR3 bases: TGTGCCAGCAGCCCTGGGACAGAGCTTAGCACAGATACGCAGTATTTT. Translating it yields CASSPGTELSTDTQYF.

A few counts support this clone. V usage is TRBV2 and J usage is TRBJ1-3; the match to TRBD1 covers 8 bases. The length of the CDR3 is 15 residues. The germline V gene has CDR1 SNHLY and CDR2 FYNNEI. V gave up 7 bases and J gave up 8 bases; unmatched junction bases: 13. Here the CDR3 reads CASKRSGQGLYTIYF. The CDR3 coding sequence is TGTGCCAGCAAGCGAAGTGGACAGGGTTTATACACCATATATTTT.

The J gene is TRBJ2-7, the V gene TRBV30; D is perhaps TRBD2 (5 bases). Germline CDR1 and CDR2: GTSNPN and SVGIG (reference sequence). The CDR3 spans 14 residues. V was trimmed by 1 base and J by 0 bases, leaving 10 bases between them. DNA of the CDR3: TGTGCCTGGAGTGCCGTAGGGAGCTCCTACGAGCAGTACTTC. Its translation: CAWSAVGSSYEQYF.

The chain links TRBV19 to TRBJ2-5; 11 bases map to TRBD1. The CDR3 loop spans 17 amino acids. The trim removed 4 bases at V and 4 bases at J, leaving 11 bases unmatched. Germline CDR1 is LNHDA and CDR2 is SQIVND (reference sequence). The CDR3 coding sequence is TGTGCCAGTAGTACCCAGATCGGGACAGGGGGACGAGAGACCCAGTACTTC. This sequence encodes CASSTQIGTGGRETQYF. The complete variable domain, with remaining parts taken from reference TRBV19 and TRBJ2-5, reads DGGITQSPKYLFRKEGQNVTLSCEQNLNHDAMYWYRQDPGQGLRLIYYSQIVNDFQKGDIAEGYSVSREKKESFPLTVTSAQKNPTAFYLCASSTQIGTGGRETQYFGPGTRLLVL.

The V gene is TRBV2, the J gene TRBJ2-5; no firm D call. Trimming left V 4 bases short and J 1 base short, with 7 bases between. The CDR3 has 13 residues. Germline CDR1 SNHLY, CDR2 FYNNEI. In nucleotides, the CDR3 is TGTGCCAGCAGTGCAGAATTCCAAGAGACCCAGTACTTC. Protein: CASSAEFQETQYF.

The rearrangement joins TRBV29-1 to TRBJ1-3, with 7 bases matching TRBD1. After removal of 6 bases from V and 0 bases from J, the junction contained 8 bases not matched to a gene. The CDR3 extends over 15 amino acids. The germline CDR1 and CDR2 sequences are SQVTM and ANQGSEA. The chain's CDR3 is CSVGTGASSGNTIYF. The CDR3 nucleotides are TGCAGCGTGGGAACAGGGGCCTCCTCTGGAAACACCATATATTTT. The whole variable domain, filled in from reference TRBV29-1 and TRBJ1-3, reads SAVISQKPSRDICQRGTSLTIQCQVDSQVTMMFWYRQQPGQSLTLIATANQGSEATYESGFVIDKFPISRPNLTFSTLTVSNMSPEDSSIYLCSVGTGASSGNTIYFGEGSWLTVV.

This sequence joins TRBV18 and TRBJ1-1, with no clear D. V was cut by 6 bases and J by 11 bases, with 16 bases left in between. The CDR3 runs to 12 residues. CDR1 KGHSH and CDR2 LQKENI come from the germline V gene. CDR3 region: CASSGEEHGAFF. CDR3 DNA: TGTGCCAGCTCGGGAGAAGAGCACGGGGCTTTCTTT.

The rearrangement uses TRBV21-1 and TRBJ1-5; TRBD1, as called in the table, went unchecked against the DNA. TRBV21-1 constitutes a pseudogene. The CDR3 has 15 amino acids. CDR3 residues: CASSKGRGSNQPQHF. The CDR3 DNA is TGTGCCAGCAGCAAAGGAAGGGGAAGCAATCAGCCCCAGCATTTT.

V is TRBV27 and J is TRBJ2-1; 8 bases agree with TRBD2. V was clipped by 2 bases and J by 7 bases; unmatched bases: 4. This CDR3 region has 14 residues. Germline values: CDR1 MNHEY, CDR2 SMNVEV (reference sequence). The CDR3 coding sequence is TGTGCCAGCAGTTTAGCGGGGGGTATTAATGAGCAGTTCTTC. Translated, it gives CASSLAGGINEQFF.

This clone has a single count. The chain couples TRBV18 to TRBJ2-1; maybe TRBD2 (5 bases). The CDR3 contains 15 residues. CDR1 KGHSH and CDR2 LQKENI come from the germline V gene. The V end was cut by 0 bases, the J end by 0 bases, with 6 bases between. CDR3 loop: CASSPPGSSYNEQFF. As DNA, the CDR3 is TGTGCCAGCTCACCACCGGGGAGCTCCTACAATGAGCAGTTCTTC.